The following is a T cell receptor beta chain sequence with its context. The sample comes from a study of CD8+ T cells in alopecia areata. Looking at the study overall: Tofacitinib ran for 6 to 18 months before 6 months off drug.

The ends were cut back, 5 bases at V and 2 bases at J, with 7 bases in the middle. CDR3 length: 13 amino acids. The V gene's germline CDR1 is PRHDT and CDR2 FYEKMQ (reference sequence). RNA extraction was followed by reverse transcription into cDNA, which acted as the sequencing template. Sequencing used immunoSEQ multiplex PCR; TCRdb keeps in-frame clones, though not all of them. The repertoire holds 160,000 or so clones, with approximately 70% as singletons. Alopecia areata patients provided lesional scalp punch biopsies and peripheral blood. The clonotype was recovered from a human donor with alopecia areata. The sequencing used CD8+ T cells sorted from blood, collected at week 0. The chain is built from TRBV13 and TRBJ2-4; either TRBD1 or TRBD2 may fit D (5 bases each). CDR3 residues: CASSPGPKNIQYF. In DNA, the CDR3 is TGTGCCAGCAGCCCGGGACCCAAAAACATTCAGTACTTC.